The 10 T cell receptor beta chains listed next were all sequenced from one sample in a study of Graves' ophthalmopathy and Graves' hyperthyroidism. RNA transcripts were the template, and TCR beta CDR3 regions were amplified from them. Second-round multiplex PCR came after a first-round RT-PCR that employed HTBI primers. One entry per CDR3 protein, called by TCRdb with MiXCR from the multiplex PCR reads. The sample lists about 500,000 distinct CDR3 sequences, roughly 40% occurring once. The sample was peripheral blood or thyroid tissue (not recorded which). The receptor source for this set is an adult man with Graves' hyperthyroidism.

There are many counts of this clonotype. The chain links TRBV5-5 to TRBJ1-4; 7 bases align to TRBD1. Germline assignment: CDR1 SGHKS and CDR2 YYEKEE (reference sequence). This CDR3 region has 14 residues. With V trimmed by 2 bases and J by 8 bases, 6 bases remained unmatched. The CDR3 DNA reads as TGTGCCAGCAGCTTCGAGGGGGCTAGCGAAAAACTGTTTTTT. This gives the protein CASSFEGASEKLFF.

The V call is TRBV7-9, the J call TRBJ2-7, with TRBD2 as a possible D gene (5 bases). The J call may be mistaken, given a closer DNA end match to TRBJ2-1. The germline V gene has CDR1 SEHNR and CDR2 FQNEAQ (reference sequence). This CDR3 has 14 residues. This CDR3 reads CASSALELRGEQFF. CDR3 in DNA: TGTGCCAGCAGCGCGTTGGAACTTCGGGGTGAGCAGTTCTTC.

Remarks on this clonotype: A much larger clone lies a single base off, so this may be a read error. The V gene is TRBV24-1, the J gene TRBJ2-5; the D gene is possibly TRBD1 (6 bases). CDR3 length: 15 amino acids. V gave up 6 bases and J gave up 1 base, with 14 bases separating them. CDR1 is KGHDR and CDR2 is SFDVKD in the germline V gene. CDR3 bases: TGTGCCACCAGTTACTCAGGGGACACCCAAGAGACCCAGTACTTC. Translated: CATSYSGDTQETQYF.

This sequence joins TRBV10-3 and TRBJ1-2; 7 nucleotides agree with TRBD1. With 6 bases clipped from V and 0 bases from J, the junction kept 7 bases outside the gene matches. The CDR3 has 15 residues. Germline assignment: CDR1 ENHRY and CDR2 SYGVKD. CDR3 in amino acids: CAISEGTDTNYGYTF. CDR3 coding DNA: TGTGCCATCAGCGAGGGGACAGATACTAACTATGGCTACACCTTC.

This clonotype was observed a single time. J is TRBJ2-7 and V is TRBV7-2; 7 bases map to TRBD1. The DNA end is a closer match to TRBJ2-1, so the J assignment may be wrong. CDR3 length equals 13 residues. Germline CDR1 is SGHTA and CDR2 is FQGNSA. CDR3 in amino acids: CASSVTGLDEQFF. CDR3 bases: TGTGCCAGCAGCGTGACAGGGCTGGATGAGCAGTTCTTC.

This clonotype has ten or more counts. The genes are TRBV19 and TRBJ1-2; perhaps TRBD1 as D (5 bases). This CDR3 has 14 residues. The germline CDR1 and CDR2 sequences are LNHDA and SQIVND (reference sequence). With 3 bases removed from V and 9 bases from J, the gap between germline ends came to 17 bases. CDR3 sequence reads: CASSIYKTANSYTF. CDR3 nucleotide sequence: TGTGCCAGTAGTATTTATAAGACAGCTAATAGCTACACCTTC. The complete variable domain, with remaining parts taken from reference TRBV19 and TRBJ1-2, reads DGGITQSPKYLFRKEGQNVTLSCEQNLNHDAMYWYRQDPGQGLRLIYYSQIVNDFQKGDIAEGYSVSREKKESFPLTVTSAQKNPTAFYLCASSIYKTANSYTFGSGTRLTVV.

This clonotype was recorded at least ten times. The V and J genes are TRBV29-1 and TRBJ1-2; tentatively, D is TRBD1 (5 bases). Trimming cost V 3 bases and J 4 bases, with 18 bases left between them. CDR1 and CDR2 (germline): SQVTM, ANQGSEA. This CDR3 spans 15 amino acids. DNA of the CDR3: TGCAGCGTTGATAGACCCGACAGACGGAGCTATGGCTACACCTTC. Translation: CSVDRPDRRSYGYTF.

This clonotype was seen many times. The chain uses TRBV13 and TRBJ1-5; D perhaps matches TRBD1 (5 bases). This CDR3 is built from 15 residues. Trimming shortened V by 3 bases and J by 2 bases, and 11 bases separated the two germline ends. The germline CDR1 and CDR2 sequences are PRHDT and FYEKMQ (reference sequence). CDR3 bases: TGTGCCAGCAGCTTGGGACGAGTGGGCAATCAGCCCCAGCATTTT. Translating it yields CASSLGRVGNQPQHF.

This clonotype was counted ten times or more. The chain uses TRBV5-1 and TRBJ2-6; TRBD2 might be the D (5 bases). The V end lost 0 bases, the J end lost 1 base, and 8 bases lay between the germline ends. This CDR3 contains 16 residues. Germline CDR1 reads SGHRS; CDR2 reads YFSETQ. The CDR3 here is CASSLVPGSGANVLTF. In DNA form, the CDR3 reads TGCGCCAGCAGCTTGGTTCCGGGATCTGGGGCCAACGTCCTGACTTTC.

This clonotype was detected a few times. The genes are TRBV10-1 and TRBJ2-3, with D hard to call. Germline-derived CDR1 and CDR2 are WNHNN and SYGVQD (reference sequence). The CDR3 length is 16 residues. The V gene lost 0 bases and the J gene lost 2 bases, with 12 bases spanning the gap. The CDR3 sequence is CASSESWNSATDTQYF. The DNA of the CDR3 is TGCGCCAGCAGTGAGTCGTGGAACTCAGCCACAGATACGCAGTATTTT.